Following are 5 T cell receptor beta chains from one sample sequenced in a study of T cell responses to AZD1222 COVID-19 vaccine (dated by TCRdb to the early 2020s). Library method: the immunoSEQ multiplex PCR assay. In its TCRdb copy, this immuneACCESS table keeps in-frame sequences only and misses some clones. Where compared with another copy, unresolved V genes explain less than half of these, and the others have no known cause. Here the sample has over 45,000 clones; around 85% occur a single time. Together, the top ten hold about 21% of the sample. The sample's time point label, in plain terms: baseline before first vaccination. This specimen's treatment or condition label, per the study, means: meningococcal conjugate vaccine given as trial control. Source: peripheral blood, taken on day 0 of MenACWY control vaccination. These TCRs come from an adult in good health.

The chain links TRBV19 to TRBJ1-2; no firm D call. The germline gives CDR1 LNHDA, CDR2 SQIVND (reference sequence). The ends were cut back, 3 bases at V and 3 bases at J, with 11 bases in the middle. The CDR3 runs to 14 residues. This CDR3 is CASSMRGEYYGYTF. In DNA form, the CDR3 reads TGTGCCAGTAGTATGCGGGGAGAATACTATGGCTACACCTTC. Filled out from reference TRBV19 and TRBJ1-2, the complete variable domain reads DGGITQSPKYLFRKEGQNVTLSCEQNLNHDAMYWYRQDPGQGLRLIYYSQIVNDFQKGDIAEGYSVSREKKESFPLTVTSAQKNPTAFYLCASSMRGEYYGYTFGSGTRLTVV.

The chain uses TRBV30 and TRBJ1-6; TRBD1 matches 7 bases. Germline V gene lookup returns CDR1 GTSNPN and CDR2 SVGIG (reference sequence). J lost 9 bases, V lost 4 bases, and 15 bases had no gene match. This CDR3 is built from 16 residues. The CDR3 nucleotides read TGTGCCTGGAACACAGGGGCCCGTCGCATAGGTTCACCCCTCCACTTT. Encoded protein: CAWNTGARRIGSPLHF.

Regarding this clone: The junction and the germline gene differ at one end; a read error may be behind it. This chain links TRBV7-7 with TRBJ2-1; 8 bases are a match to TRBD2. CDR3 length: 18 residues. Germline values: CDR1 SSHAT, CDR2 FNYEAQ (reference sequence). The CDR3: CASSSHKGTGGPDNEQFF. The CDR3 coding sequence is TGTGCTAGCAGCTCGCACAAGGGGACGGGAGGGCCCGACAATGAGCAGTTCTTC.

The chain is built from TRBV11-2 and TRBJ2-7, with 14 nucleotides matching TRBD2. Germline assignment: CDR1 SGHAT and CDR2 FQNNGV. J lost 7 bases, V lost 5 bases, and 7 bases had no gene match. The CDR3 runs to 15 residues. CDR3 protein: CASSAGTSGRKEQYF. The DNA for the CDR3 is TGTGCCAGCAGCGCCGGGACTAGCGGGAGAAAAGAGCAGTACTTC.

V gene TRBV27 combines with J gene TRBJ2-7, with D possibly TRBD1 on 6 matching bases. With 2 bases removed from V and 2 bases from J, the gap between germline ends came to 7 bases. The germline CDR1 and CDR2 sequences are MNHEY and SMNVEV (reference sequence). The CDR3 is made up of 13 amino acids. The CDR3 DNA follows: TGTGCCAGCAGTTTACAGGGGACCTACGAGCAGTACTTC. This translates into CASSLQGTYEQYF.